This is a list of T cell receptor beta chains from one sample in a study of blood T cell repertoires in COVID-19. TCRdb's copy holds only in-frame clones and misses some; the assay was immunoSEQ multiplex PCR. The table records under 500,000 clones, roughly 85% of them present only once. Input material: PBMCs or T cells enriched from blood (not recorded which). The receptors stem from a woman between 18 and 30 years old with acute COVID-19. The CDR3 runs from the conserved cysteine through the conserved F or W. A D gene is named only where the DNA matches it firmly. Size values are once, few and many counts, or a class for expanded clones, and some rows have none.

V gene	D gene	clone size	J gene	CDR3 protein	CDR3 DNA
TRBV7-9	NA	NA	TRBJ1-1	CASSLKLEAFF	TGTGCCAGCAGCTTAAAACTCGAAGCTTTCTTT
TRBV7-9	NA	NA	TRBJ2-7	CASSSVRSYEQYF	TGTGCCAGCAGCTCGGTCCGATCGTACGAGCAGTACTTC
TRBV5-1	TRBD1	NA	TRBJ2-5	CASSLEGGKWETQYF	TGCGCCAGCAGCTTGGAAGGGGGCAAGTGGGAGACCCAGTACTTC
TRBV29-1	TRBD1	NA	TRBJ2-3	CSGKPGTASTDTQYF	TGCAGCGGTAAACCCGGGACAGCATCCACAGATACGCAGTATTTT
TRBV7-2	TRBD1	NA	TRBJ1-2	CASSPAGTANYGYTF	TGTGCCAGCAGCCCTGCAGGGACAGCTAACTATGGCTACACCTTC
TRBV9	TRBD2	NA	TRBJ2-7	CASSVSGSPSVYEQYF	TGTGCCAGCAGCGTTAGCGGGAGCCCATCAGTCTACGAGCAGTACTTC
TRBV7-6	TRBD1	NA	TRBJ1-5	CASSLGQGGDQPQHF	TGTGCCAGCAGCTTAGGACAGGGTGGAGATCAGCCCCAGCATTTT
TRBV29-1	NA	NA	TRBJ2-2	CSLWRTDGELFF	TGCAGCCTCTGGAGGACAGACGGGGAGCTGTTTTTT
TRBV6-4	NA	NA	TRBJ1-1	CASSDGASEAFF	TGTGCCAGCAGTGACGGGGCATCTGAAGCTTTCTTT
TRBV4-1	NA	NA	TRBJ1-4	CASSLPVGGKLFF	TGCGCCAGCAGCCTCCCCGTGGGGGGAAAACTGTTTTTT
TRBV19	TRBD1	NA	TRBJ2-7	CASSLGTATYEQYF	TGTGCCAGTAGTCTTGGGACAGCTACCTACGAGCAGTACTTC
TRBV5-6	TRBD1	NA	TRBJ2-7	CASSFGTGTYEQYF	TGTGCCAGCAGCTTCGGGACAGGGACCTACGAGCAGTACTTC
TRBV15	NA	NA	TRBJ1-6	CATSRARGSNSPLHF	TGTGCCACCAGCAGAGCCAGGGGAAGTAATTCACCCCTCCACTTT
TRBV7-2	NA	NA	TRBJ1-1	CASSLGWGLAEAFF	TGTGCCAGCAGCTTAGGTTGGGGGCTCGCTGAAGCTTTCTTT
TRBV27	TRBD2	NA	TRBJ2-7	CASSLWGLADTRSGEQYF	TGTGCCAGCAGTTTATGGGGTCTAGCGGACACCAGGTCGGGGGAGCAGTACTTC
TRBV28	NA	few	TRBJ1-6	CASSPGGTRGHLHF	TGTGCCAGCAGTCCGGGGGGCACCCGGGGACACCTCCACTTT
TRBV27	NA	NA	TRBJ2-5	CASSLAQGVQGTQYF	TGTGCCAGCAGTTTGGCTCAGGGTGTTCAGGGGACCCAGTACTTC
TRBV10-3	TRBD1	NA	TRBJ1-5	CAISERRQGAASNQPQHF	TGTGCCATCAGTGAGCGGAGACAGGGGGCGGCGAGCAATCAGCCCCAGCATTTT
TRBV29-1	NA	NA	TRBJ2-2	CSVERGITGELFF	TGCAGCGTTGAACGGGGAATCACCGGGGAGCTGTTTTTT
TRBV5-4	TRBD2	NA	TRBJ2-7	CASSSKGDSGGSYEQYF	TGTGCCAGCAGCTCGAAGGGAGATAGCGGGGGCTCCTACGAGCAGTACTTC
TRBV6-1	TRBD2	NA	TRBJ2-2	CASSESSSGRTGNTGELFF	TGTGCCAGCAGTGAAAGTTCTAGCGGGAGAACAGGGAACACCGGGGAGCTGTTTTTT
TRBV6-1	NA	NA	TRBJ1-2	CASSSEAPSYGYTF	TGTGCCAGCAGTTCTGAGGCCCCCTCCTATGGCTACACCTTC
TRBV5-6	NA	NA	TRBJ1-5	CASSLTGYSNQPQHF	TGTGCCAGCAGCTTGACAGGTTATAGCAATCAGCCCCAGCATTTT
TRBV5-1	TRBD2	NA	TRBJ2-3	CASSLALAVGDTQYF	TGCGCCAGCAGCTTGGCTCTAGCGGTGGGAGATACGCAGTATTTT
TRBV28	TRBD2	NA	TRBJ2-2	CASSPSGLNTGELFF	TGTGCCAGCAGTCCTAGCGGTTTGAACACCGGGGAGCTGTTTTTT
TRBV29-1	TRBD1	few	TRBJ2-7	CSVVGTGVEQYF	TGCAGCGTTGTAGGGACAGGGGTCGAGCAGTACTTC
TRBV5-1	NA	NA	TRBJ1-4	CASSPAVLNNEKLFF	TGCGCCAGCAGCCCAGCGGTCCTGAATAATGAAAAACTGTTTTTT
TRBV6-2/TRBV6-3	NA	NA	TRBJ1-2	CASSSVGYTF	TGTGCCAGCAGTTCCGTTGGCTACACCTTC
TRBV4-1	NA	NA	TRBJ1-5	CASSNPWTGNQPQHF	TGCGCCAGCAGCAACCCCTGGACAGGCAATCAGCCCCAGCATTTT
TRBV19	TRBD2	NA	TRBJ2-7	CASSLAGEYEQYF	TGTGCCAGTAGCCTAGCGGGAGAGTACGAGCAGTACTTC
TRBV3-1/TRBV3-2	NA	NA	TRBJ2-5	CASSQFTGNFQETQYF	TGTGCCAGCAGCCAATTCACAGGAAATTTCCAAGAGACCCAGTACTTC
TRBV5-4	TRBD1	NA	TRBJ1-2	CASSPGQLQYGYTF	TGTGCCAGCAGCCCGGGACAGCTGCAGTATGGCTACACCTTC
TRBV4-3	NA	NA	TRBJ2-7	CASSQGTGDYEQYF	TGCGCCAGCAGCCAAGGAACAGGAGACTACGAGCAGTACTTC
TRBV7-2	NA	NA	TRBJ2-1	CASSLGGEDNEQFF	TGTGCCAGCAGCTTAGGAGGAGAGGACAATGAGCAGTTCTTC
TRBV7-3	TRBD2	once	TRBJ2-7	CASSSGGLAGSYEQYF	TGTGCCAGCAGCTCAGGGGGACTAGCGGGGTCCTACGAGCAGTACTTC
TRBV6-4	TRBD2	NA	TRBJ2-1	CASTASGGSSYNEQFF	TGTGCCAGCACGGCTAGCGGGGGTAGCTCCTACAATGAGCAGTTCTTC
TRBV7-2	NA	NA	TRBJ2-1	CASSLDPSTASYNEQFF	TGTGCCAGCAGCTTAGACCCTTCGACAGCCTCCTACAATGAGCAGTTCTTC
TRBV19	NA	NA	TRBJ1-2	CASSILRDIANYGYTF	TGTGCCAGTAGTATCCTCCGGGACATAGCTAACTATGGCTACACCTTC
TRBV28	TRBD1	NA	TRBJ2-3	CASSLRGTGAFSTDTQYF	TGTGCCAGCAGTTTAAGGGGGACAGGGGCTTTTAGCACAGATACGCAGTATTTT
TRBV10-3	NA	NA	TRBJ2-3	CASRQASTDTQYF	TGTGCCAGCCGACAGGCTAGCACAGATACGCAGTATTTT
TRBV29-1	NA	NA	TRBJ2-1	CSLSGERSYNEQFF	TGCAGCCTCTCGGGAGAGCGGTCCTACAATGAGCAGTTCTTC
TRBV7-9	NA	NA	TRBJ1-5	CASSDSFNSNQPQHF	TGTGCCAGCAGCGACAGTTTCAATAGCAATCAGCCCCAGCATTTT
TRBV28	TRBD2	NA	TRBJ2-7	CASSLASGRTYEQYF	TGTGCCAGCAGTTTAGCTAGCGGGAGGACCTACGAGCAGTACTTC
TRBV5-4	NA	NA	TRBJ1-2	CASSLGIVRGNYGYTF	TGTGCCAGCAGCTTGGGTATAGTTCGGGGAAACTATGGCTACACCTTC
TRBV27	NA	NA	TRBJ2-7	CASSSSGAGEQYF	TGTGCCAGCAGTTCCTCAGGCGCAGGGGAGCAGTACTTC
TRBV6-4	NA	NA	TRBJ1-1	CASSRDRRNTEAFF	TGTGCCAGCAGTAGAGACAGGCGGAACACTGAAGCTTTCTTT
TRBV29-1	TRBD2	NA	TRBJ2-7	CSVGRLSSGGAYEQYF	TGCAGCGTTGGCCGATTGTCTAGCGGGGGAGCCTACGAGCAGTACTTC
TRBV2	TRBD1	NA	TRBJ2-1	CASSERDRGHEQFF	TGTGCCAGCAGTGAACGGGACAGGGGCCATGAGCAGTTCTTC
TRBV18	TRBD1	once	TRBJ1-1	CASSPGGQGLNTEAFF	TGTGCCAGCTCACCAGGGGGACAGGGTTTGAACACTGAAGCTTTCTTT
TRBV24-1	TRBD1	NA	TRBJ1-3	CATSDTQGAGGNTIYF	TGTGCCACCAGTGATACCCAGGGGGCGGGCGGAAACACCATATATTTT
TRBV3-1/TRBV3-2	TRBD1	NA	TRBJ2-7	CASSPGQGVFEQYF	TGTGCCAGCAGCCCTGGACAGGGGGTATTCGAGCAGTACTTC
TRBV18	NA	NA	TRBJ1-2	CASSPSQGSDGYTF	TGTGCCAGCTCACCAAGTCAGGGTAGTGATGGCTACACCTTC
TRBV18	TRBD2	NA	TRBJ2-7	CASSPTSGQDYEQYF	TGTGCCAGCTCTCCGACTAGCGGGCAAGACTACGAGCAGTACTTC